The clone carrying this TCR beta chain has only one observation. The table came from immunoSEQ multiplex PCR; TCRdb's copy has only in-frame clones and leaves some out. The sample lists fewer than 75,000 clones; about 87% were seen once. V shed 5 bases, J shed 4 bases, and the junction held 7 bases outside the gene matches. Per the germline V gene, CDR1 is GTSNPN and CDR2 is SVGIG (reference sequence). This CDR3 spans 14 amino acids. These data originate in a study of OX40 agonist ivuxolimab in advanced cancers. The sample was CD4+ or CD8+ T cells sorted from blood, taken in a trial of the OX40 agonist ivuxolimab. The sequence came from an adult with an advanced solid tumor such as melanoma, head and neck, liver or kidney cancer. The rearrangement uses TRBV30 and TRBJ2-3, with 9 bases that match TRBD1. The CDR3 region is CAWGQGISADTQYF. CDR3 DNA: TGTGCCTGGGGACAGGGGATATCTGCAGATACGCAGTATTTT.